This T cell receptor beta chain came from a study of cytomegalovirus exposure and HLA in healthy donors. The PCR used 60 Vbeta and 13 Jbeta primers. Using immunoSEQ multiplex PCR, the repertoire was profiled, and TCRdb retains in-frame clones only, with some absent. The table records 250,000 to 350,000 clones, 80% to 90% of them present only once. Specimen: PBMCs. This receptor was taken from a man aged 40-49 years in good health and CMV-seropositive.

CDR3 in amino acids: CASSLGGEKLFF. The CDR3 DNA reads TGTGCCAGCAGCTTAGGAGGGGAAAAACTGTTTTTT. This rearrangement joins TRBV7-9 to TRBJ1-4; D is uncertain. The V end lost 1 base, the J end lost 8 bases, and 5 bases lay between the germline ends. CDR3 length: 12 amino acids. Germline V gene lookup returns CDR1 SEHNR and CDR2 FQNEAQ (reference sequence).